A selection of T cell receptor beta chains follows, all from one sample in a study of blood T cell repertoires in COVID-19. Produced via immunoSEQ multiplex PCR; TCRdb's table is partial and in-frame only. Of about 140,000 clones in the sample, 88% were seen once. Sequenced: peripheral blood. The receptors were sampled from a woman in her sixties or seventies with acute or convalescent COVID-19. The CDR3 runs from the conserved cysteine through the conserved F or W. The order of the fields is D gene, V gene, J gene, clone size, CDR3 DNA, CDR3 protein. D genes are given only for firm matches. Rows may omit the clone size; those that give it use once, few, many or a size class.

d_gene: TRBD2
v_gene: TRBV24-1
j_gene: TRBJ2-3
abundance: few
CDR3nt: TGTGCCACCAGTGACCGAGGACTAGCGGGGGCCACAGATACGCAGTATTTT
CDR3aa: CATSDRGLAGATDTQYF

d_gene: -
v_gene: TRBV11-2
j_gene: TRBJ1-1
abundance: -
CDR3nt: TGTGCCAGCAGCTTAGAGGAGGGTGAAGCTTTCTTT
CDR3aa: CASSLEEGEAFF

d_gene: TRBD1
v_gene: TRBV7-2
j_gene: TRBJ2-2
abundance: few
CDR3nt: TGTGCCAGCACTCTGACAGGGACCACCGGGGAGCTGTTTTTT
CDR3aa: CASTLTGTTGELFF

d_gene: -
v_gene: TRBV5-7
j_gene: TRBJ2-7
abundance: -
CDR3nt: TGTGCCAGCAACATTTGGAGTACCTCCTCCTACGAGCAGTACTTC
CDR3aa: CASNIWSTSSYEQYF

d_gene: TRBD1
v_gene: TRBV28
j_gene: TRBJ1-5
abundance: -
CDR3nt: TGTGCCAGCAGTTTATGGGGACAGGGTGCGCCTCAGCCCCAGCATTTT
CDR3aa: CASSLWGQGAPQPQHF

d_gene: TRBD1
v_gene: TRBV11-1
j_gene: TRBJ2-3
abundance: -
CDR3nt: TGTGCCAGCAGCTTCGGGACAGGGTTGACAGATACGCAGTATTTT
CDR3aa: CASSFGTGLTDTQYF

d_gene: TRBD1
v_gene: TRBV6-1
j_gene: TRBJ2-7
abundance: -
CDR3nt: TGTGCCAGCAGTGAGAAGGGACCACAGGGGGACGAGCAGTACTTC
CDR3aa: CASSEKGPQGDEQYF

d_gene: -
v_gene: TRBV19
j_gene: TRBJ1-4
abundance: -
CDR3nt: TGTGCCAGTAGTGCCGGCCTCGGACTCGCTAATGAAAAACTGTTTTTT
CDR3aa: CASSAGLGLANEKLFF

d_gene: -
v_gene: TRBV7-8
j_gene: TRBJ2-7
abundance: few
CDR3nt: TGTGCCAGCAGCTCCCCGGGACACTACTCCTACGAGCAGTACTTC
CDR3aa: CASSSPGHYSYEQYF

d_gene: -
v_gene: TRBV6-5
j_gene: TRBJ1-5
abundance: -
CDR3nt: TGTGCCACCACGGGGGGGGATAGCAATCAGCCCCAGCATTTT
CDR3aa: CATTGGDSNQPQHF

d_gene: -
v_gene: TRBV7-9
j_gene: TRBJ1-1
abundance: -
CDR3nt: TGTGCCAGCAGCCTCCCTGGTAAGGGGGCTTTCTTT
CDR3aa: CASSLPGKGAFF

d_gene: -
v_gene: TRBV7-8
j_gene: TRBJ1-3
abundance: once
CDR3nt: TGTGCCAGCAGCCGAGAGTCCTACTCTGGAAACACCATATATTTT
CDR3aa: CASSRESYSGNTIYF

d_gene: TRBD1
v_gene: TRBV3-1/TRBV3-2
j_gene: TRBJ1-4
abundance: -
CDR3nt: TGTGCCAGCAGCCTGGAGGGACAGCGTAATGAAAAACTGTTTTTT
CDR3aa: CASSLEGQRNEKLFF

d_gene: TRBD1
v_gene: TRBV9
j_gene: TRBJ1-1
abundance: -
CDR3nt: TGTGCCAGCAGCCCCCCGGGACAGGGGACTGAAGCTTTCTTT
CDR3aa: CASSPPGQGTEAFF

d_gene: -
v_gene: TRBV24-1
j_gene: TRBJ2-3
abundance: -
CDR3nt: TGTGCCACCAGTGCCGGGACATTCACAGATACGCAGTATTTT
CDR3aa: CATSAGTFTDTQYF

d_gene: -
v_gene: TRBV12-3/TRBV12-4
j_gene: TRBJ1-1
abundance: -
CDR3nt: TGTGCCAGCACCCGCACGGGTGATACTGAAGCTTTCTTT
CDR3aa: CASTRTGDTEAFF